One and the same sample provided the 13 T cell receptor beta chains below, sequenced in a study of T cell repertoires in cytomegalovirus infection. TCRdb re-derived calls from the reads in MiXCR, one entry per CDR3 protein. The table has about 450,000 distinct CDR3 sequences, 25% to 40% seen once. Input material: PBMCs. These receptors originate from a human donor in good health (CMV status not recorded). Some clones in this sample may be carry-over from other donors' samples.

J is TRBJ1-2 and V is TRBV20-1; TRBD1 matches at 10 bases. Looked up from germline, CDR1 is DFQATT and CDR2 is SNEGSKA (reference sequence). The CDR3 contains 15 residues. With V trimmed by 4 bases and J by 5 bases, 10 bases remained unmatched. CDR3 nucleotide sequence: TGCAGTGCTACCCGAGGGGACAGGGGAAATTATGGCTACACCTTC. This translates into CSATRGDRGNYGYTF.

The chain joins TRBV20-1 to TRBJ2-5; TRBD2 agrees at 12 bases. Trimming cost V 3 bases and J 1 base; bases outside gene matches: 12. This CDR3 region has 18 residues. Germline loops: CDR1 DFQATT, CDR2 SNEGSKA (reference sequence). CDR3: CSARAWVASGGGQETQYF. The CDR3 bases are TGCAGTGCTAGGGCCTGGGTGGCTAGCGGGGGGGGCCAAGAGACCCAGTACTTC.

V is TRBV28 and J is TRBJ1-4, with a possible D match to TRBD1 (6 bases). The CDR3 covers 15 residues. Trimming removed 3 bases from V and 4 bases from J, with 12 bases in between. Per the germline V gene, CDR1 is MDHEN and CDR2 is SYDVKM. CDR3 DNA sequence: TGTGCCAGCAGTTTCCCGAGGGGGGGTAATGAAAAACTGTTTTTT. Residues: CASSFPRGGNEKLFF. Using reference TRBV28 and TRBJ1-4 for the parts outside the CDR3, the full variable domain is DVKVTQSSRYLVKRTGEKVFLECVQDMDHENMFWYRQDPGLGLRLIYFSYDVKMKEKGDIPEGYSVSREKKERFSLILESASTNQTSMYLCASSFPRGGNEKLFFGSGTQLSVL.

The chain uses TRBV4-1 and TRBJ1-1; tentatively, D is TRBD1 (5 bases). CDR1 MGHRA and CDR2 YSYEKL come from the germline V gene. There are 12 residues in the CDR3. Trimming left V 1 base short and J 11 bases short, with 11 bases between. CDR3 DNA sequence: TGCGCCAGCAGCCAAGGAAGGGGCGAGGCTTTCTTT. Translating it yields CASSQGRGEAFF.

The sample holds many counts of this clonotype. This rearrangement joins TRBV12-3 or TRBV12-4 to TRBJ1-5; D gene unclear. V dropped 3 bases and J dropped 3 bases, with 9 bases sitting between them. This CDR3 is 14 amino acids long. DNA for the CDR3: TGTGCCAGCAGTTTTTTAGACTTCAATCAGCCCCAGCATTTT. It yields the protein CASSFLDFNQPQHF.

About this clonotype itself: This clone may be a read error of a much larger clone one base away. This chain links TRBV12-3 or TRBV12-4 with TRBJ1-5; 7 bases match TRBD1. CDR3 length equals 15 residues. CDR3 sequence: CASAAVGTEDQPHHF. In nucleotides, the CDR3 is TGTGCCAGCGCCGCGGTCGGGACAGAGGATCAGCCCCATCATTTT.

This clonotype has at least ten counts. This chain joins TRBV15 and TRBJ2-3; TRBD1 aligns across 11 bases. V lost 0 bases to trimming and J lost 5 bases; unmatched junction nucleotides: 4. The CDR3 is made up of 16 amino acids. From germline, CDR1 is LNHNV and CDR2 YYDKDF (reference sequence). CDR3 DNA sequence: TGTGCCACCAGCAGAGACGGTGGGACAGGGGGAGATACGCAGTATTTT. Residues: CATSRDGGTGGDTQYF.

The table lists this clonotype with a few counts. This chain uses TRBV15 with TRBJ1-6, with D unresolved. This CDR3 has 15 amino acids. CDR1 LNHNV and CDR2 YYDKDF come from the germline V gene (reference sequence). Trimming removed 1 base from V and 7 bases from J, with 11 bases in between. This CDR3 reads CATSRGSRINSPLHF. DNA for the CDR3: TGTGCCACCAGCAGAGGAAGCAGGATCAATTCACCCCTCCACTTT.

V usage is TRBV2 and J usage is TRBJ1-4; D gene unclear. Germline V gene lookup returns CDR1 SNHLY and CDR2 FYNNEI. The V gene lost 4 bases and the J gene lost 6 bases, with 9 bases spanning the gap. The CDR3 consists of 13 residues. The CDR3 here is CASSGHSHEKLFF. CDR3 bases: TGTGCCAGCAGTGGTCACAGCCATGAAAAACTGTTTTTT.

CDR3 amino acids: CSARSGSSTDTQYF. CDR3 nucleotides: TGCAGTGCTCGTAGCGGGTCTAGCACAGATACGCAGTATTTT. The J gene is TRBJ2-3, the V gene TRBV20-1; 7 bases match TRBD2. The ends lost 5 bases at V and 0 bases at J; junction bases unmatched: 5. Germline values: CDR1 DFQATT, CDR2 SNEGSKA (reference sequence). This CDR3 contains 14 residues.

This clonotype was observed once. This may be a read error: a much more frequent sequence differs by one nucleotide. The rearrangement joins TRBV7-2 to TRBJ2-3, with 7 positions matching TRBD1. CDR1 SGHTA and CDR2 FQGNSA come from the germline V gene. CDR3 length: 14 residues. The CDR3 sequence: CASSLVGGTDTPYF. The CDR3, as DNA: TGTGCCAGCAGCTTAGTAGGGGGCACAGATACGCCGTATTTT. The variable domain in full, completed from reference TRBV7-2 and TRBJ2-3, reads GAGVSQSPSNKVTEKGKDVELRCDPISGHTALYWYRQSLGQGLEFLIYFQGNSAPDKSGLPSDRFSAERTGGSVSTLTIQRTQQEDSAVYLCASSLVGGTDTPYFGPGTRLTVL.

J is TRBJ1-4 and V is TRBV12-3 or TRBV12-4; 11 bases are shared with TRBD1. The junction had 15 bases not matched to a gene; V was cut back by 6 bases and J by 6 bases. This CDR3 contains 18 residues. CDR3 bases: TGTGCCAGCAGGCTTAGGACAGGGGGCGCGTGGAGCGATGAAAAACTGTTTTTT. Its translation: CASRLRTGGAWSDEKLFF.

A few counts support this clonotype. This chain joins TRBV4-1 and TRBJ2-1; D perhaps matches TRBD1 (5 bases). This CDR3 has 15 amino acids. Germline V lookup: CDR1 MGHRA, CDR2 YSYEKL. V lost 0 bases and J 6 bases, leaving 12 bases between the germline ends. The CDR3 DNA is TGCGCCAGCAGCCAAGATCGGACCAGGGCCAATGAGCAGTTCTTC. Translation: CASSQDRTRANEQFF.